The 27 T cell receptor beta chains reported below all come from one sample, sequenced in a study of T-cell reconstitution after alpha-beta-depleted transplantation in children. Construction of the TCRbeta library involved unique molecular identifiers. MiXCR, run by TCRdb on the PCR reads, gives a single entry per CDR3 protein. This table has 250,000 to 300,000 distinct CDR3 sequences, more than 9% appearing once. Sequenced here: PBMCs from the stem cell graft donor, sampled from the stem cell graft. The receptors derive from a human donor who donated a stem cell graft to a child with SCID.

A few counts support this clonotype. The J gene is TRBJ2-5, the V gene TRBV12-3 or TRBV12-4, with 10 bases matching TRBD1. V gave up 4 bases and J gave up 4 bases; unmatched junction bases: 6. The CDR3 spans 15 residues. CDR3 bases: TGTGCCAGCAGTTACCCCCGGGACAGGGGAGAGACCCAGTACTTC. Protein sequence: CASSYPRDRGETQYF.

The chain combines TRBV13 with TRBJ1-1; TRBD1 might be the D (5 bases). The germline gives CDR1 PRHDT, CDR2 FYEKMQ (reference sequence). V dropped 7 bases and J dropped 1 base, with 13 bases sitting between them. This CDR3 region has 14 residues. In DNA, the CDR3 is TGTGCCAGCACCCCGGACAAGGCGAACACTGAAGCTTTCTTT. Amino acid sequence: CASTPDKANTEAFF.

The V gene is TRBV10-1, the J gene TRBJ2-7; 8 nucleotides agree with TRBD2. Germline V gives CDR1 WNHNN, CDR2 SYGVQD (reference sequence). With 6 bases clipped from V and 3 bases from J, the junction kept 10 bases outside the gene matches. The CDR3 covers 15 residues. CDR3 in amino acids: CASSEGVAGIYEQYF. The CDR3 region has the DNA TGCGCCAGCAGCGAGGGGGTAGCGGGGATCTACGAGCAGTACTTC.

The chain joins TRBV5-1 to TRBJ2-1, with a possible D match to TRBD1 (6 bases). This CDR3 has 16 amino acids. Germline values: CDR1 SGHRS, CDR2 YFSETQ. Between the trimmed V and J ends, which lost 0 bases and 3 bases, there was a span of 13 bases. The DNA of the CDR3 is TGCGCCAGCAGCTTGGTAGGGGGAGAGTACTACAATGAGCAGTTCTTC. It specifies CASSLVGGEYYNEQFF.

For this clonotype: It is unclear where the CDR3 begins or ends on the DNA, so no DNA is shown, and the CDR3 is as TCRdb lists it. CDR3 loop: CASSRRTSGGARTPGSCFF. The chain couples TRBV4-1 to TRBJ2-2; the table gives TRBD2 as D, unverified against the DNA. The germline V gene has CDR1 MGHRA and CDR2 YSYEKL. The CDR3 contains 19 residues when both ends are counted.

The rearrangement links TRBV27 to TRBJ1-2; tentative D call: TRBD1 (5 bases). The CDR3 sequence is 14 residues long. The V gene's germline CDR1 is MNHEY and CDR2 SMNVEV (reference sequence). The V gene lost 6 bases and the J gene lost 14 bases, with 25 bases spanning the gap. The chain's CDR3 is CASRDSGLARGVTF. The DNA for the CDR3 is TGTGCCAGCAGGGACTCGGGGCTAGCTCGCGGTGTGACCTTC.

V and J are TRBV27 and TRBJ2-4; D is ambiguous. The CDR3 totals 14 residues. Germline V gene lookup returns CDR1 MNHEY and CDR2 SMNVEV (reference sequence). Trimming stripped 3 bases from V and 5 bases from J, with 11 bases between. The CDR3 DNA sequence: TGTGCCAGCAGTTTTGGTGCCGGTGAAAACATTCAGTACTTC. Residues: CASSFGAGENIQYF.

The gene calls are TRBV5-1 and TRBJ2-7; 8 bases line up with TRBD1. This CDR3 region has 14 residues. Losses at the gene ends were 3 bases for V and 3 bases for J; bases not matched to a gene: 5. The germline gives CDR1 SGHRS, CDR2 YFSETQ. CDR3 loop: CASSSDRADYEQYF. The CDR3 DNA follows: TGCGCCAGCAGCTCGGACAGGGCCGACTACGAGCAGTACTTC.

This clonotype was detected ten times or more. The chain recombines TRBV12-3 or TRBV12-4 with TRBJ2-1, with D uncertain. CDR3 size: 14 residues. V was trimmed by 6 bases and J by 9 bases, leaving 18 bases between them. This chain's CDR3 is CASSLPSPVFEQFF. CDR3 DNA sequence: TGTGCCAGCAGCCTGCCGTCCCCAGTATTTGAGCAGTTCTTC.

This clonotype was picked up a small number of times. This chain joins TRBV29-1 and TRBJ2-5, with TRBD1 matching 10 bases. V shed 7 bases, J shed 5 bases, and the junction held 7 bases outside the gene matches. CDR3 size: 13 residues. From germline, CDR1 is SQVTM and CDR2 ANQGSEA. The CDR3 DNA follows: TGCAGCGGACTAGACAGGGGGCCTGAGACCCAGTACTTC. As protein: CSGLDRGPETQYF. Complete variable domain (other parts from reference TRBV29-1 and TRBJ2-5): SAVISQKPSRDICQRGTSLTIQCQVDSQVTMMFWYRQQPGQSLTLIATANQGSEATYESGFVIDKFPISRPNLTFSTLTVSNMSPEDSSIYLCSGLDRGPETQYFGPGTRLLVL.

This clonotype was seen only a few times. The V and J genes are TRBV10-3 and TRBJ2-3; 14 bases align to TRBD2. This CDR3 has 17 residues. The germline gives CDR1 ENHRY, CDR2 SYGVKD. Losses at the gene ends were 2 bases for V and 0 bases for J; bases not matched to a gene: 1. The CDR3, as DNA: TGTGCCATCAGTGAGGGGACTAGCGGGGGTAGCACAGATACGCAGTATTTT. Translated: CAISEGTSGGSTDTQYF.

The genes are TRBV12-3 or TRBV12-4 and TRBJ1-5, with 7 bases identical to TRBD1. J lost 4 bases, V lost 3 bases, and 6 bases had no gene match. This CDR3 comprises 15 residues. Here the CDR3 DNA reads TGTGCCAGCAGTTTGACAGGGTACGGTAATCAGCCCCAGCATTTT. This gives the protein CASSLTGYGNQPQHF.

The sample holds many counts of this clonotype. The gene calls are TRBV25-1 and TRBJ2-1, with D possibly TRBD1 on 6 matching bases. Germline assignment: CDR1 MGHDK and CDR2 SYGVNS. V was clipped by 6 bases and J by 0 bases, with 9 bases between them. The CDR3 has 14 amino acids. The CDR3 is CASRLGGSYNEQFF. Here the CDR3 DNA reads TGTGCCAGCAGGTTAGGGGGCTCCTACAATGAGCAGTTCTTC.

This clonotype was found a few times. This rearrangement joins TRBV10-3 to TRBJ2-3; D call uncertain. Germline V CDR1 and CDR2: ENHRY, SYGVKD. The CDR3 has 11 amino acids. V lost 3 bases and J 11 bases, leaving 9 bases between the germline ends. The CDR3 loop reads CAISDRYRQYF. The CDR3 nucleotides read TGTGCCATCAGTGATCGGTATAGGCAGTATTTT.

This clonotype was seen only a few times. The DNA for the CDR3 is TGCAGTGCCAGGAGTCCAGGCATCCTCGATTTTAACACCATATATTTT. Protein: CSARSPGILDFNTIYF. The chain couples TRBV20-1 to TRBJ1-3, with D unclear. The V and J ends lost 6 bases and 7 bases respectively, with 25 bases between them. This CDR3 is 16 amino acids long. Germline CDR1 and CDR2: DFQATT and SNEGSKA (reference sequence).

Only a few counts were recorded for this clonotype. V gene TRBV12-3 or TRBV12-4 combines with J gene TRBJ2-7; TRBD2 aligns across 7 bases. V trimming: 2 bases; J trimming: 7 bases; junction bases outside the gene matches: 5. This CDR3 is 13 amino acids long. The CDR3 here is CASSLWQGGEQYF. CDR3 coding DNA: TGTGCCAGCAGTTTATGGCAGGGAGGGGAGCAGTACTTC.

This clonotype was recorded a few times. This rearrangement joins TRBV10-3 to TRBJ2-7; 9 nucleotides match TRBD1. V was pared by 6 bases and J by 7 bases, with 4 bases of the junction left unmatched. The germline V gene has CDR1 ENHRY and CDR2 SYGVKD. The CDR3 consists of 12 residues. The CDR3 region has the DNA TGTGCCATCAGGGGGGACAGGGCAGAGCAGTACTTC. Its translation: CAIRGDRAEQYF.

This clonotype was detected a few times. This chain links TRBV5-1 with TRBJ2-7; D possibly matches TRBD1 or TRBD2 (5 bases each). Per germline, CDR1 SGHRS and CDR2 YFSETQ. The CDR3 has 12 amino acids. V lost 6 bases and J 5 bases, leaving 12 bases between the germline ends. The CDR3 protein is CASTPGTHEQYF. The CDR3 DNA sequence: TGCGCCAGCACCCCGGGGACCCACGAGCAGTACTTC.

V is TRBV29-1 and J is TRBJ2-5; 9 positions agree with TRBD1. Germline lookup yields CDR1 SQVTM and CDR2 ANQGSEA. This CDR3 is built from 14 residues. Trimming took 0 bases from V and 3 from J; bases not matched to a gene: 2. CDR3 in DNA: TGCAGCGTTGAAGATGGGACAGGGAAAGAGACCCAGTACTTC. This codes for CSVEDGTGKETQYF. The entire variable domain, with the rest obtained from reference TRBV29-1 and TRBJ2-5, is as follows: SAVISQKPSRDICQRGTSLTIQCQVDSQVTMMFWYRQQPGQSLTLIATANQGSEATYESGFVIDKFPISRPNLTFSTLTVSNMSPEDSSIYLCSVEDGTGKETQYFGPGTRLLVL.

This clonotype was observed many times. The chain employs TRBV5-1 and TRBJ2-7, with D perhaps matching TRBD1 (6 bases). V was pared by 4 bases and J by 4 bases, with 12 bases between. This CDR3 has 13 amino acids. Germline CDR1 reads SGHRS; CDR2 reads YFSETQ. CDR3 in amino acids: CASSQGREYEQYF. As DNA, the CDR3 is TGCGCCAGCAGCCAGGGGCGAGAGTACGAGCAGTACTTC. Using reference TRBV5-1 and TRBJ2-7 for the parts outside the CDR3, the full variable domain is KAGVTQTPRYLIKTRGQQVTLSCSPISGHRSVSWYQQTPGQGLQFLFEYFSETQRNKGNFPGRFSGRQFSNSRSEMNVSTLELGDSALYLCASSQGREYEQYFGPGTRLTVT.

This clonotype came up a few times. The chain carries TRBV2 and TRBJ1-1, with 9 bases lining up with TRBD1. The CDR3 spans 13 residues. Per germline, CDR1 SNHLY and CDR2 FYNNEI. J was trimmed by 6 bases and V by 4 bases; bases with no gene match: 3. The CDR3 sequence: CASSAGDRAEAFF. The CDR3 bases are TGTGCCAGCAGTGCCGGGGACAGGGCTGAAGCTTTCTTT.

The chain recombines TRBV13 with TRBJ2-3; TRBD1 matches 9 bases. The junction had 5 bases not matched to a gene; V was cut back by 2 bases and J by 5 bases. CDR3 length: 15 residues. Germline V gene sequence: CDR1 PRHDT, CDR2 FYEKMQ (reference sequence). Here the CDR3 reads CASSLRTGAVDTQYF. The CDR3, as DNA: TGTGCCAGCAGCTTAAGGACAGGGGCGGTAGATACGCAGTATTTT.

This clonotype was seen a handful of times. One end of the junction is discordant with germline, which a read error may explain. The chain has TRBV3-1 and TRBJ2-5, with TRBD1 matching 8 bases. The CDR3 covers 15 residues. The germline V gene encodes CDR1 LGHDT and CDR2 YNNKEL (reference sequence). This CDR3 is CASSKDLDRGQTQYF. Written as DNA, the CDR3 is TGTGCCAGCAGCAAAGACCTCGACAGGGGCCAGACCCAGTACTTC.

The chain employs TRBV9 and TRBJ2-7, with TRBD1 matching 7 bases. The V and J ends lost 0 bases and 6 bases, in that order; junction bases with no gene match: 6. The CDR3 sequence is 14 residues long. Per germline, CDR1 SGDLS and CDR2 YYNGEE. The CDR3 sequence: CASSVGDSGIEQYF. In DNA, the CDR3 is TGTGCCAGCAGCGTAGGGGACAGTGGGATCGAGCAGTACTTC.

In its sample, this clonotype was seen a few times. The chain uses TRBV6-4 and TRBJ2-7; D unclear. Trimming removed 8 bases from V and 1 base from J, with 9 bases in between. This CDR3 comprises 12 residues. CDR1 MRHNA and CDR2 SNTAGT come from the germline V gene. The CDR3 DNA follows: TGTGCCAGCCCCCAGTTATCCTACGAGCAGTACTTC. Translated: CASPQLSYEQYF.

This clonotype occurred a few times. This rearrangement joins TRBV27 to TRBJ2-3; perhaps TRBD1 as D (6 bases). Trimming took 8 bases from V and 8 from J, leaving 17 bases between them. The CDR3 is 13 amino acids. CDR1 is MNHEY, CDR2 SMNVEV, per germline (reference sequence). The CDR3 here is CASRDRQELTQYF. CDR3 nucleotide sequence: TGTGCCAGCCGAGACCGACAGGAACTTACGCAGTATTTT.

Many counts were recorded for this clonotype. The V gene is TRBV9, the J gene TRBJ2-7, with 11 positions matching TRBD2. CDR3 length: 15 residues. Looked up from germline, CDR1 is SGDLS and CDR2 is YYNGEE. The V segment lost 2 bases and the J segment 3 bases; nucleotides outside the gene matches: 4. CDR3 in amino acids: CASSVASGGNYEQYF. The CDR3 DNA sequence: TGTGCCAGCAGCGTCGCTAGCGGGGGGAACTACGAGCAGTACTTC.